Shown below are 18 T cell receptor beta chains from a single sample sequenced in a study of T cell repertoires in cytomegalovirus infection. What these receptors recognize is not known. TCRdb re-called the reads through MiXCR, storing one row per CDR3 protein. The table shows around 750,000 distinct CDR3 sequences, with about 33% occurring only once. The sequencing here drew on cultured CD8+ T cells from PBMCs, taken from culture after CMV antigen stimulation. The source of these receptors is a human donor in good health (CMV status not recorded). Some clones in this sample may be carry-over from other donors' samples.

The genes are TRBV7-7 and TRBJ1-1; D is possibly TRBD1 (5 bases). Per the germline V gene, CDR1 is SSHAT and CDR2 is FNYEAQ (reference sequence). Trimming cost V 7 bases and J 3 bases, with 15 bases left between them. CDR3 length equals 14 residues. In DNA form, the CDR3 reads TGTGCCAGCACCCCTCCCGGGGCTGACACTGAAGCTTTCTTT. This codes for CASTPPGADTEAFF.

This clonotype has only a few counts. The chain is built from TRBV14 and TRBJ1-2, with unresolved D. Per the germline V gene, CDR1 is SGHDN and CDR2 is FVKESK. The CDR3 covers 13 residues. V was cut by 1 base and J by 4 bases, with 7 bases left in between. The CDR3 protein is CASSQAYSYGYTF. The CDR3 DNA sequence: TGTGCCAGCAGCCAAGCGTACAGCTATGGCTACACCTTC.

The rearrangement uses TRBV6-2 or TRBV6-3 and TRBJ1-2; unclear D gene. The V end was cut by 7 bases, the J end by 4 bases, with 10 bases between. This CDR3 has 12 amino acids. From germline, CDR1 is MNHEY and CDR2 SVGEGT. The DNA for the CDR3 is TGTGCCAGCATCTCCGCCGTCTATGGCTACACCTTC. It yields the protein CASISAVYGYTF.

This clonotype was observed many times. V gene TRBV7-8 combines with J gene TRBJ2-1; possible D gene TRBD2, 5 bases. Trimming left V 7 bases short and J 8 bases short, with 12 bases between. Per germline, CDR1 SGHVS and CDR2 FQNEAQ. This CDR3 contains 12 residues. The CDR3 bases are TGTGCCAGCACCCAGAGGGTCGATGAGCAGTTCTTC. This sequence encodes CASTQRVDEQFF.

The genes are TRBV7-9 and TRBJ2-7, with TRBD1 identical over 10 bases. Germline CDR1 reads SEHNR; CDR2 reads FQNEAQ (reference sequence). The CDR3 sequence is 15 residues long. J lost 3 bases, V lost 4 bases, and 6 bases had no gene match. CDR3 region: CASSSGTGELYEQYV. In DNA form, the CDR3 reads TGTGCCAGCAGCTCGGGGACAGGGGAACTCTACGAGCAGTACGTC.

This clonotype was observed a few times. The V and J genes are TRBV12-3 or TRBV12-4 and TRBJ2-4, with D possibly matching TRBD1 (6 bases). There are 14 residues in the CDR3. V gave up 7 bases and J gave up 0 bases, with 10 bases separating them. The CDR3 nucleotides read TGTGCCAGCACCACAGGGCGAGCCAAAAACATTCAGTACTTC. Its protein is CASTTGRAKNIQYF.

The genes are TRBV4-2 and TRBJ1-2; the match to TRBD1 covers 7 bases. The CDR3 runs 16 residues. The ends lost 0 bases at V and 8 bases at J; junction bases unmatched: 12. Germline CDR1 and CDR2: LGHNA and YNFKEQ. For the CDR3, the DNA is TGTGCCAGCAGCCAAGATGGAAGAGGGGGCTTTGAAGGCTACACCTTC. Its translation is CASSQDGRGGFEGYTF.

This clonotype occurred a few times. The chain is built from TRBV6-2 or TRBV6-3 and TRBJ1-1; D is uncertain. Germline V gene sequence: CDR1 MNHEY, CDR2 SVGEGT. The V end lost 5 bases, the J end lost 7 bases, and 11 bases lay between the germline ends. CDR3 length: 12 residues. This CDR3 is CASSPYIREAFF. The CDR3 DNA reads TGTGCCAGCAGTCCCTACATCCGTGAAGCTTTCTTT.

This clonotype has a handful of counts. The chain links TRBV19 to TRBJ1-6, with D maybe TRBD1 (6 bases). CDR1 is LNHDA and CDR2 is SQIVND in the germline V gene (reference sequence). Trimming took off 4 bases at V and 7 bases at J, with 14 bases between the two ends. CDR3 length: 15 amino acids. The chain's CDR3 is CASSNGQRGNSPLHF. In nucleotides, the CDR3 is TGTGCCAGTAGTAACGGACAGAGGGGAAATTCACCCCTCCACTTT.

Here the CDR3 reads CASGPLTENYGYTF. The CDR3 DNA is TGTGCTAGTGGTCCGTTGACGGAGAACTATGGCTACACCTTC. V usage is TRBV12-5 and J usage is TRBJ1-2; D not resolved. V lost 5 bases and J 2 bases, leaving 12 bases between the germline ends. This CDR3 is 14 amino acids long. In germline, CDR1 is LGHNT, CDR2 FRNRAP.

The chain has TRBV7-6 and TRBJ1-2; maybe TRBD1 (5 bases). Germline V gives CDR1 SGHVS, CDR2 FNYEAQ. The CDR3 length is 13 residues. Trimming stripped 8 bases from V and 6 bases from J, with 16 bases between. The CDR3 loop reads CASAGHGGDGYTF. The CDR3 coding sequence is TGTGCCAGCGCGGGGCACGGAGGTGATGGCTACACCTTC.

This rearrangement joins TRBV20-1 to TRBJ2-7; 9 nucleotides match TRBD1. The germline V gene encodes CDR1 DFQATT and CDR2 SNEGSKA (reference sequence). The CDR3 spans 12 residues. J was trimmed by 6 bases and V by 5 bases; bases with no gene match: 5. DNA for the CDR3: TGCAGTGCTCGGGACAGGGCAGGCGAGCAGTACGTC. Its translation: CSARDRAGEQYV.

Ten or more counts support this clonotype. Here the CDR3 DNA reads TGTGCCAGCAGCTTATCCGGGGGCCGCGGAGATACGCAGTATTTT. Translated, it gives CASSLSGGRGDTQYF. The chain links TRBV7-3 to TRBJ2-3; D assignment may be TRBD1 or TRBD2 (6 bases each). Germline values: CDR1 SGHTA, CDR2 FQGTGA. This CDR3 spans 15 amino acids. V lost 2 bases to trimming and J lost 5 bases, with 14 bases between them.

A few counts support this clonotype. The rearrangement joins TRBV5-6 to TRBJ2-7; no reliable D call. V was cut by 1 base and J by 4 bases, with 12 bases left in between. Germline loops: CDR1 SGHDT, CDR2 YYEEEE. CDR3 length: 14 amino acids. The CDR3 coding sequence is TGTGCCAGCAGCTTGCGAGTACGATCGTACGAGCAGTACTTC. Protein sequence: CASSLRVRSYEQYF. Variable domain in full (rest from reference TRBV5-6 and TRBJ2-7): DAGVTQSPTHLIKTRGQQVTLRCSPKSGHDTVSWYQQALGQGPQFIFQYYEEEERQRGNFPDRFSGHQFPNYSSELNVNALLLGDSALYLCASSLRVRSYEQYFGPGTRLTVT.

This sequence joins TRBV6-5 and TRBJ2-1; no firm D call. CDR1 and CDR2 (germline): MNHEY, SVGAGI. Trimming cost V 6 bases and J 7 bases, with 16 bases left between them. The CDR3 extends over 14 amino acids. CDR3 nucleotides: TGTGCCAGCAGACCGACGGCTAAAGGAAATGAGCAGTTCTTC. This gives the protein CASRPTAKGNEQFF.

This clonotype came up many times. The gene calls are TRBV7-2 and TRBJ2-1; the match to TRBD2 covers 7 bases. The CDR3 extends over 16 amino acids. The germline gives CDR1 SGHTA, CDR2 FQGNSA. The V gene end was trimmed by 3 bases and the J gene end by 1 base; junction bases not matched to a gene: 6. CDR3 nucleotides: TGTGCCAGCAGCTTGGGTAGCGGGCAATCCTACAATGAGCAGTTCTTC. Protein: CASSLGSGQSYNEQFF. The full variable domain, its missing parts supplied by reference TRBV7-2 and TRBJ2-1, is GAGVSQSPSNKVTEKGKDVELRCDPISGHTALYWYRQSLGQGLEFLIYFQGNSAPDKSGLPSDRFSAERTGGSVSTLTIQRTQQEDSAVYLCASSLGSGQSYNEQFFGPGTRLTVL.

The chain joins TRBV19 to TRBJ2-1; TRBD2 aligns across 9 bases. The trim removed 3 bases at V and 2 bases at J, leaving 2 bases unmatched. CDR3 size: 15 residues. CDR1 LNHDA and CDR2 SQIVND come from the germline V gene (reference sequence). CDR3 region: CASSISGGTYNEQFF. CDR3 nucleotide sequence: TGTGCCAGTAGTATTAGCGGGGGCACCTACAATGAGCAGTTCTTC.

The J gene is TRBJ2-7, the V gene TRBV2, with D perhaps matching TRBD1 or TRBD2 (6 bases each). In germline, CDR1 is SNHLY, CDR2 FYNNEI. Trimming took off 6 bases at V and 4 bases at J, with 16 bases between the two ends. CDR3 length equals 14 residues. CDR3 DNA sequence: TGTGCCAGCAGGTTGATAACGGGGGCTTACGAGCAGTACTTC. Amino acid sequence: CASRLITGAYEQYF.